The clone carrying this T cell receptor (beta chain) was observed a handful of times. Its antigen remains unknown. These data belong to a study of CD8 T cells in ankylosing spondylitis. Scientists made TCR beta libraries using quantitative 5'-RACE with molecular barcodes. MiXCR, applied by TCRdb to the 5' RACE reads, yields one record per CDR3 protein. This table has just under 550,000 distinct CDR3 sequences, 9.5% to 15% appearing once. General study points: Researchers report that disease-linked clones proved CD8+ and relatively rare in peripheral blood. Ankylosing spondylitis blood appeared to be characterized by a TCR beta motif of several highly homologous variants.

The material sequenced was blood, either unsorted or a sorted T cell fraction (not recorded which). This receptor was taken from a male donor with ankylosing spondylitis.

The CDR3 sequence: CASSSPGQDIQYF. CDR3 bases: TGTGCCAGCAGCTCCCCGGGACAGGACATTCAGTACTTC. The rearrangement uses TRBV7-6 and TRBJ2-4, with 8 bases matching TRBD1. Germline V lookup: CDR1 SGHVS, CDR2 FNYEAQ. J gave up 8 bases and V 4 bases, and 4 bases lay outside the gene matches. The CDR3 runs to 13 residues. Variable domain in full (rest from reference TRBV7-6 and TRBJ2-4): GAGVSQSPRYKVTKRGQDVALRCDPISGHVSLYWYRQALGQGPEFLTYFNYEAQQDKSGLPNDRFSAERPEGSISTLTIQRTEQRDSAMYRCASSSPGQDIQYFGAGTRLSVL.